A selection of T cell receptor beta chains follows, all from one sample in a study of T cell repertoires in ileal Crohn's disease. Produced via immunoSEQ multiplex PCR; TCRdb's table is partial and in-frame only. Of some 15,000 clones in the sample, over 45% were seen once. Material for sequencing was ileal tissue. Every receptor here comes from an adult with Crohn's disease. The CDR3 runs from the conserved cysteine through the conserved F or W. Each record gives: clone size, D gene, V gene, J gene, CDR3 protein, CDR3 DNA. D genes are given only for firm matches. Rows give clone size only sometimes, using once, few, many, or a class for an expanded clone.

-	TRBD1	TRBV30	TRBJ2-5	CAWITGTGGFLETQYF	TGTGCCTGGATTACCGGGACAGGGGGCTTTCTGGAGACCCAGTACTTC
-	-	TRBV18	TRBJ2-1	CASSPDLISYNEQFF	TGTGCCAGCTCACCCGACTTGATTTCCTACAATGAGCAGTTCTTC
-	TRBD1	TRBV5-1	TRBJ1-2	CASSPGQLYGYTF	TGCGCCAGCAGCCCGGGACAGCTCTATGGCTACACCTTC
-	-	TRBV5-1	TRBJ1-1	CASSADRSRGREAFF	TGCGCCAGCAGCGCCGATCGTTCCAGGGGCCGTGAAGCTTTCTTT
-	TRBD2	TRBV28	TRBJ2-1	CASRSLRGGSFDNEQFF	TGTGCCAGCAGGAGTTTGCGGGGCGGGAGCTTCGACAATGAGCAGTTCTTC
-	-	TRBV5-1	TRBJ2-3	CASSPWRAGQGDTQYF	TGCGCCAGCAGCCCCTGGAGGGCCGGGCAGGGAGATACGCAGTATTTT
-	TRBD1	TRBV9	TRBJ1-2	CASSAITTGGEGYTF	TGTGCCAGCAGCGCCATAACAACAGGGGGCGAAGGCTACACCTTC
-	TRBD2	TRBV4-1	TRBJ2-1	CASSQGDSGVFPNEQFF	TGCGCCAGCAGCCAAGGGGATAGCGGGGTGTTCCCCAATGAGCAGTTCTTC
-	TRBD2	TRBV7-2	TRBJ2-2	CASSERSGRAPGELFF	TGTGCCAGCAGCGAGCGTAGCGGGAGGGCCCCCGGGGAGCTGTTTTTT
-	-	TRBV19	TRBJ2-2	CASRSTGNTGELFF	TGTGCCAGTAGATCGACAGGGAACACCGGGGAGCTGTTTTTT
-	TRBD1	TRBV18	TRBJ1-2	CASSLGQEVYGYTF	TGTGCCAGCTCACTGGGACAGGAGGTGTATGGCTACACCTTC
-	TRBD1	TRBV6-6	TRBJ1-2	CASSSTGTGVGYGYTF	TGTGCCAGCAGTTCGACAGGGACAGGGGTGGGCTATGGCTACACCTTC
few	TRBD1	TRBV25-1	TRBJ2-7	CASSGRRDRNYEQYF	TGTGCCAGCAGTGGGCGCCGGGACAGGAATTACGAGCAGTACTTC
few	-	TRBV7-9	TRBJ2-2	CASSPAGAYTGELFF	TGTGCCAGCAGCCCGGCGGGGGCGTACACCGGGGAGCTGTTTTTT
few	TRBD2	TRBV11-3	TRBJ2-1	CASSLETSGGHYEQFF	TGTGCCAGCAGCTTAGAAACTAGCGGGGGCCACTATGAGCAGTTCTTC
-	-	TRBV15	TRBJ1-2	CATSPSSNYGYTF	TGTGCCACCAGCCCCTCCTCTAACTATGGCTACACCTTC
-	-	TRBV11-2	TRBJ2-7	CASSSYKPGSYEQYF	TGTGCCAGCAGCTCCTATAAACCAGGATCCTACGAGCAGTACTTC
-	-	TRBV27	TRBJ2-7	CASSPFMGHEQYF	TGTGCCAGCAGCCCATTCATGGGCCACGAGCAGTACTTC
-	-	TRBV5-1	TRBJ1-1	CASSPSGRAHMNTEAFF	TGCGCCAGCAGCCCCTCCGGGAGGGCGCACATGAACACTGAAGCTTTCTTT
-	-	TRBV5-1	TRBJ1-1	CASSLGQGMNTEAFF	TGCGCCAGCAGCTTGGGCCAGGGTATGAACACTGAAGCTTTCTTT
-	TRBD2	TRBV2	TRBJ2-7	CASSGGTSGSYEQYF	TGTGCCAGCAGTGGCGGGACTAGCGGGTCTTACGAGCAGTACTTC
-	-	TRBV19	TRBJ1-1	CASSARRSTEAFF	TGTGCCAGTAGTGCCCGCCGGAGCACTGAAGCTTTCTTT
-	TRBD2	TRBV7-2	TRBJ2-3	CASSFNPLGGDTQYF	TGTGCCAGCAGCTTTAACCCACTGGGGGGGGATACGCAGTATTTT
-	-	TRBV6-1	TRBJ1-1	CASTERMNTEAFF	TGTGCCAGCACCGAGAGAATGAACACTGAAGCTTTCTTT
-	-	TRBV11-3	TRBJ2-3	CASSKRQGGGPDTQYF	TGTGCCAGCAGCAAACGACAGGGTGGAGGGCCAGATACGCAGTATTTT
few	TRBD1	TRBV29-1	TRBJ1-1	CSARGTGRLNEAFF	TGCAGCGCCAGAGGGACAGGGAGACTAAATGAAGCTTTCTTT
few	-	TRBV7-8	TRBJ1-4	CASSRVNNEKLFF	TGTGCCAGCAGCCGAGTTAATAATGAAAAACTGTTTTTT